This TCR beta chain comes out of a study of T-cell memory formation after mild COVID-19. Study context: TCR clusters were mostly confined to one donor each. General study results and limits: Clones that got smaller from day 15 to 85 had even CD4/CD8, while clones growing later tipped toward CD4+. CD4+ contracting clones lay mainly in CM and EM, CD8+ ones in EMRA.

A note on this clonotype: The target antigen is unknown.

5'RACE primed at constant segments yielded TCR alpha and TCR beta cDNA libraries bearing sample barcodes and UMIs. TCRdb ran MiXCR on the 5' RACE reads and lists one entry per CDR3 protein. The profile covers fewer than 150,000 distinct CDR3 sequences, with approximately 6.2% appearing a single time and roughly 2% taken by the ten largest. The CDR3 runs to 15 residues. Trimming left V 1 base short and J 0 bases short, with 6 bases between. Germline V gene data show CDR1 as LGHDT and CDR2 as YNNKEL (reference sequence). The TCR originated in an adult woman who had mild COVID-19 (a few samples of this study predate the infection). Cell type and time point are not known. The chain has TRBV3-1 and TRBJ1-4; D gene uncertain. Source material: PBMCs or a T cell subset sorted from them (not recorded which). The CDR3 reads CASSQGVTTNEKLFF. DNA of the CDR3: TGTGCCAGCAGCCAAGGGGTTACAACTAATGAAAAACTGTTTTTT.